This T cell receptor beta chain was documented in a study of OX40 agonist ivuxolimab in advanced cancers. At the level of the study: Dose-escalation patients were diagnosed with hepatocellular carcinoma, melanoma, renal cell cancer or head and neck cancer. Of the participants, approximately 44% had some prior anti-PD-1, anti-PD-L1 or anti-CTLA-4 therapy, which was allowed. Study-level results: Individuals who were partial responders at 0.1-3.0 mg/kg had clonal expansion that ranked among the lowest.

This CDR3 spans 17 amino acids. Here immunoSEQ multiplex PCR was the method, and the copy in TCRdb shows in-frame clones only, minus some. This sample has about 88,000 clones; under 85% occur once, and the top ten carry less than 5%. This clone has only one observation. Antigen: not known. This TCR came from an adult with an advanced solid tumor such as melanoma, head and neck, liver or kidney cancer. The chain is built from TRBV21-1 and TRBJ2-5; the table gives TRBD1 as D, unverified against the DNA. TRBV21-1 is described as a pseudogene. The sample was CD4+ or CD8+ T cells sorted from blood, taken in a trial of the OX40 agonist ivuxolimab. The CDR3 reads CASSNPVGTGLQETQYF. CDR3 in DNA: TGTGCCAGCAGCAACCCGGTTGGGACAGGTTTACAAGAGACCCAGTACTTC.